A selection of T cell receptor beta chains follows, all from one sample in a study of cytomegalovirus exposure and HLA in healthy donors. Measured with immunoSEQ multiplex PCR; TCRdb has only the in-frame clones, and not every one. Of 100,000 to 150,000 clones listed, 60% to 85% are singletons. Sequencing was carried out using PBMCs. Receptors were obtained from a female donor in good health and CMV-seronegative. Both conserved end residues are part of each CDR3. Fields, in order: V gene, clone size, CDR3 protein. Not every row has a clone size; where given, it reads once, few, many or a size class.

TRBV9	-	CASSISPSPAKNIQYF
TRBV6-5	-	CASSYLGVGSQPQHF
TRBV7-3	-	CASSLGLNQPQHF
TRBV6-5	-	CASRTFGGSNYGYTF
TRBV6-5	-	CASRMTSGLQYF
TRBV4-2	-	CASSQGLGQTTEAFF
TRBV7-9	-	CASSFDPGNMNEKLFF
TRBV27	-	CASSADRHEQFF
TRBV6-4	-	CASSDRAGGYNEQFF
TRBV18	once	CASSRQGADEKLFF
TRBV27	-	CASSPTGFYEQYF
TRBV6-5	-	CASRAGVSRSYEQYF
TRBV29-1	-	CSVGEGSPNEQYF
TRBV6-1	-	CASSSAGSHEQYF
TRBV5-1	-	CASSSSGGPYEQYF
TRBV5-1	-	CASSADNTGELFF
TRBV9	-	CASSVGGSAGGHNEQFF